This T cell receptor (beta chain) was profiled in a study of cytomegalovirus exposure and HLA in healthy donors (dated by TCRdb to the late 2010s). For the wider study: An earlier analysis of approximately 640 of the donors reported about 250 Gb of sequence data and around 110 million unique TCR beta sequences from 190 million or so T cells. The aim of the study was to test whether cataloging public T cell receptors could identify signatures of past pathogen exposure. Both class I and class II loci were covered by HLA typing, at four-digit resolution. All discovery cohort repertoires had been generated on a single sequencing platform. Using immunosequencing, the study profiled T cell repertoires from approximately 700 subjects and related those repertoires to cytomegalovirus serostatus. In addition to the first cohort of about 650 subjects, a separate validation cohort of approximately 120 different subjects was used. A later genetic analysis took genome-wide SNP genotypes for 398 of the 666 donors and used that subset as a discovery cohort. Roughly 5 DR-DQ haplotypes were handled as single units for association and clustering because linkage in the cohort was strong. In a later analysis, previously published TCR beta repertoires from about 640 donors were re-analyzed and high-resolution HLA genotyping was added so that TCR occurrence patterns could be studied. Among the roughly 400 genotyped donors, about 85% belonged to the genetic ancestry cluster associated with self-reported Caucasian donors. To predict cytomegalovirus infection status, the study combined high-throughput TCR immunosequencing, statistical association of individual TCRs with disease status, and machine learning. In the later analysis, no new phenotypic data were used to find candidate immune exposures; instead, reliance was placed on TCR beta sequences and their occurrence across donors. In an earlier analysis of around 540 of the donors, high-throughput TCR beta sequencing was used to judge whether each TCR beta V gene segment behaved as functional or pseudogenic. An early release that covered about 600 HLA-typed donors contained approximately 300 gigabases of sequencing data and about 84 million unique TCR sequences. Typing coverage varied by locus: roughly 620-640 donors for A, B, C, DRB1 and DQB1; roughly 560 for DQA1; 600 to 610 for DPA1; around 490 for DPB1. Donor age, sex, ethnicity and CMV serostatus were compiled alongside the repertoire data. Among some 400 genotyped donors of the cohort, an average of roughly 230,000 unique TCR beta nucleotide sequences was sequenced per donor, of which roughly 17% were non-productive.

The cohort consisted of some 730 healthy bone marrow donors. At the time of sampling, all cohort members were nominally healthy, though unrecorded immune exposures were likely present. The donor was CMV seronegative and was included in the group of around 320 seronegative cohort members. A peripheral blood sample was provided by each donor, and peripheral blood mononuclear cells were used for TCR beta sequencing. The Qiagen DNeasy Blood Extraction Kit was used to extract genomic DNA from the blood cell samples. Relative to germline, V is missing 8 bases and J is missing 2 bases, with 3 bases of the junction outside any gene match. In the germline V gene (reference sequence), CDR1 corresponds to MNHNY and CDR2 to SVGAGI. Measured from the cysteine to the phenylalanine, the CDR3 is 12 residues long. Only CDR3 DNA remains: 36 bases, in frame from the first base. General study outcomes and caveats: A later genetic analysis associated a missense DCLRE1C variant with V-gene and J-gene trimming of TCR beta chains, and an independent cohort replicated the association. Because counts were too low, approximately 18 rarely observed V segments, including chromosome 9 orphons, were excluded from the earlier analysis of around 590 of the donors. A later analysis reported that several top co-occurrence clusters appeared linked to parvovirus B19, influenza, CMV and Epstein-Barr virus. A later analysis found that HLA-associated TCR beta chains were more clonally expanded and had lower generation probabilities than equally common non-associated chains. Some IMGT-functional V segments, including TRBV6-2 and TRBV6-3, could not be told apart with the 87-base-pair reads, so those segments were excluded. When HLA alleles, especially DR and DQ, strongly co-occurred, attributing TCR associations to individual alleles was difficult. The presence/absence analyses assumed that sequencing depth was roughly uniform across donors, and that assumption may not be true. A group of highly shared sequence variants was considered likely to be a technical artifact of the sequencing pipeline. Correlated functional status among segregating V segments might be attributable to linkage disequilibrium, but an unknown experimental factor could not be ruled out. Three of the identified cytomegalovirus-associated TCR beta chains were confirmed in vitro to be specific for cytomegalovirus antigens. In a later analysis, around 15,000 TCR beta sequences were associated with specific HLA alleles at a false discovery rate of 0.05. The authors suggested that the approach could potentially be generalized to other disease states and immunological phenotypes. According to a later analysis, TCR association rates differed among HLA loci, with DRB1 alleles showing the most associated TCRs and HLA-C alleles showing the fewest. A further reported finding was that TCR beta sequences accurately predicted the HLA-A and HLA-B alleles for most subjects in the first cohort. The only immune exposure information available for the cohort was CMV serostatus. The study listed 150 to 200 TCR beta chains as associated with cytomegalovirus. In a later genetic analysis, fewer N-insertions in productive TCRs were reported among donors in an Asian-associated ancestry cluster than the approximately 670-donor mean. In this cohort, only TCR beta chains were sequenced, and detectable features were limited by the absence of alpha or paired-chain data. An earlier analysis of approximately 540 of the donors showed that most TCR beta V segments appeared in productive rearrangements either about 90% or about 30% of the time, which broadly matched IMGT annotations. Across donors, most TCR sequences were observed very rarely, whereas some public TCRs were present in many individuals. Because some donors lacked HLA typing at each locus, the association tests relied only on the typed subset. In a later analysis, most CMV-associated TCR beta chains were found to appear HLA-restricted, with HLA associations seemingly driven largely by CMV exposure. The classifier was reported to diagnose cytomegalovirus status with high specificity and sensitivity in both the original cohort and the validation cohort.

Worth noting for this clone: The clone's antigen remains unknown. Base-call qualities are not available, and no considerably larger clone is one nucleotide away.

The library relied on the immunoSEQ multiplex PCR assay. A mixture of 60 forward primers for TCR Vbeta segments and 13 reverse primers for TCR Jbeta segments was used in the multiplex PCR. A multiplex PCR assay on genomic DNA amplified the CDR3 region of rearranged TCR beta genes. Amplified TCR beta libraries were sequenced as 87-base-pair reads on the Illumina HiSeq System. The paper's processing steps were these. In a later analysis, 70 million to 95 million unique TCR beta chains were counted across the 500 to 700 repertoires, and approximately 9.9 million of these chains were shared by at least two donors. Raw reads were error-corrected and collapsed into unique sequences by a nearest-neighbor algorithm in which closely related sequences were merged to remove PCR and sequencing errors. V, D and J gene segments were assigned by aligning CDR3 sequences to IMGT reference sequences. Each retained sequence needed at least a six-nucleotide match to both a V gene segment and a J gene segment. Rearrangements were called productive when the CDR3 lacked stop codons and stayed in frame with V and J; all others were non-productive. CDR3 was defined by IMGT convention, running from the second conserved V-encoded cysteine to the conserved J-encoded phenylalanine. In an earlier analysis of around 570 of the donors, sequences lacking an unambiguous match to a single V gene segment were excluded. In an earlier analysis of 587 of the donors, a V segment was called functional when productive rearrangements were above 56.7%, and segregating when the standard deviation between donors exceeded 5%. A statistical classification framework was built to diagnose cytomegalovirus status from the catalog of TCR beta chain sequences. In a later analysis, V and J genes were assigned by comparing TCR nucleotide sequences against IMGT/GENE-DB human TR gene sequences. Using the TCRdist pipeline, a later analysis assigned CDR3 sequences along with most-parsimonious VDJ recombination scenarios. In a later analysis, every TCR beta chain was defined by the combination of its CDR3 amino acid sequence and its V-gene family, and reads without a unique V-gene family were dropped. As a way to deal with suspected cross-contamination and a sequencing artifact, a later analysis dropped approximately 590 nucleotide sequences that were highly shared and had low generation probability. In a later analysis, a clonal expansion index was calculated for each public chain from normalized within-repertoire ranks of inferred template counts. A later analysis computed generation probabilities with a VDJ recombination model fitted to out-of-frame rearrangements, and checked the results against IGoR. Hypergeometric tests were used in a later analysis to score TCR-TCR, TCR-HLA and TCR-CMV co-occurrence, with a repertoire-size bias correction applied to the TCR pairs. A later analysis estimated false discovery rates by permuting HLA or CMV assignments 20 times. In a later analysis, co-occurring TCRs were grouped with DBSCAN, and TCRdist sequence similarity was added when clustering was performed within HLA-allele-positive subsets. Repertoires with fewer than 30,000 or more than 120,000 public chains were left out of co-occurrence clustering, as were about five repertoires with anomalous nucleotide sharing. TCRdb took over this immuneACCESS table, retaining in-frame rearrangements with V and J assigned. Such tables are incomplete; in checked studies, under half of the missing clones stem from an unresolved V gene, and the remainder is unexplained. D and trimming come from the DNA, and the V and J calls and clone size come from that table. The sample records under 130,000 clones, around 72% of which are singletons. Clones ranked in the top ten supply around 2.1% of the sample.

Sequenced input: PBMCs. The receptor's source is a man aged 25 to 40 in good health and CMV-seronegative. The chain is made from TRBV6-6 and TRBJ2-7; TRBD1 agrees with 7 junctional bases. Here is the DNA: TGTGCCAGCGGAGGACAGGCCTACGAGCAGTACTTC. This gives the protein CASGGQAYEQYF.